The 14 T cell receptor beta chains below all came from one sample that was sequenced in a study of blood T cell repertoires in COVID-19. TCRdb's copy holds only in-frame clones and misses some; the assay was immunoSEQ multiplex PCR. The sample lists about 250,000 clones; about 83% were seen once. Sequences were obtained from peripheral blood. These receptors were collected from a man at least 80 years old with acute or convalescent COVID-19.

The rearrangement uses TRBV10-3 and TRBJ2-3; D uncertain. V lost 3 bases and J 1 base, leaving 8 bases between the germline ends. Germline V gives CDR1 ENHRY, CDR2 SYGVKD. The CDR3 extends over 14 amino acids. The CDR3: CAISEVAGTDTQYF. Here the CDR3 DNA reads TGTGCCATCAGTGAAGTCGCGGGCACAGATACGCAGTATTTT.

The V call is TRBV7-9, the J call TRBJ2-1; TRBD2 agrees at 7 bases. Germline loops: CDR1 SEHNR, CDR2 FQNEAQ (reference sequence). Germline trimming cut 0 bases from V and 10 bases from J; bases unmatched to any gene: 6. This CDR3 has 14 residues. The CDR3 protein is CASSLAETGGEQFF. CDR3 in DNA: TGTGCCAGCAGCTTAGCGGAAACCGGGGGGGAGCAGTTCTTC.

This chain connects TRBV28 to TRBJ2-4; perhaps TRBD1 as D (5 bases). Trimming left V 5 bases short and J 7 bases short, with 15 bases between. The CDR3 extends over 14 amino acids. Germline lookup yields CDR1 MDHEN and CDR2 SYDVKM. The CDR3 DNA reads TGTGCCAGCAGTCCGCAGGGTATAGGCAACATTCAGTACTTC. It codes for CASSPQGIGNIQYF.

This clone was seen just once. The rearrangement links TRBV5-1 to TRBJ2-7, with D perhaps matching TRBD1 (6 bases). The length of the CDR3 is 14 residues. Germline V gives CDR1 SGHRS, CDR2 YFSETQ. V was pared by 4 bases and J by 1 base, with 12 bases between. The CDR3 loop is CASSPRGLSYEQYF. CDR3 sequence (DNA): TGCGCCAGCAGCCCCAGGGGTCTTTCCTACGAGCAGTACTTC.

This chain links TRBV28 with TRBJ2-1; 12 nucleotides line up with TRBD2. V lost 1 base and J lost 0; bases outside the gene matches: 7. CDR1 is MDHEN, CDR2 SYDVKM, per germline. This CDR3 region has 19 residues. The CDR3 sequence: CASSLFGLAGKRSYNEQFF. CDR3 nucleotides: TGTGCCAGCAGTTTATTTGGACTAGCGGGAAAACGCTCCTACAATGAGCAGTTCTTC.

V usage is TRBV28 and J usage is TRBJ2-5, with 10 bases matching TRBD1. From germline, CDR1 is MDHEN and CDR2 SYDVKM. This CDR3 is 15 amino acids long. The V gene end was trimmed by 5 bases and the J gene end by 4 bases; junction bases not matched to a gene: 7. CDR3 sequence (DNA): TGTGCCAGCAGTCCCGACAGGGGGCGAGGAGAGACCCAGTACTTC. Protein sequence: CASSPDRGRGETQYF.

This sequence joins TRBV5-1 and TRBJ2-1; TRBD1 aligns across 12 bases. Germline loops: CDR1 SGHRS, CDR2 YFSETQ. The ends lost 2 bases at V and 6 bases at J; junction bases unmatched: 9. The CDR3 extends over 17 amino acids. The CDR3, as DNA: TGCGCCAGCAGCTTTCCTGGGACAGGGGGCGCGGGCAATGAGCAGTTCTTC. Residues: CASSFPGTGGAGNEQFF.

This clone has only one observation. The chain has TRBV10-3 and TRBJ2-1, with 14 bases that match TRBD2. V was pared by 5 bases and J by 1 base, with 10 bases of the junction left unmatched. CDR1 and CDR2 (germline): ENHRY, SYGVKD. This CDR3 region has 19 residues. The CDR3 coding sequence is TGTGCCATCAGTCAACCGACTAGCGGGAGGGCCGGGTCCTACAATGAGCAGTTCTTC. Its translation is CAISQPTSGRAGSYNEQFF.

CDR3 in amino acids: CASSLSGGTEAFF. The CDR3 nucleotides are TGTGCCAGCAGCTTATCAGGGGGCACTGAAGCTTTCTTT. This chain uses TRBV7-2 with TRBJ1-1; 7 nucleotides line up with TRBD1. With V trimmed by 2 bases and J by 4 bases, 1 base remained unmatched. The CDR3 totals 13 residues. Germline CDR1 reads SGHTA; CDR2 reads FQGNSA. The complete variable domain, with remaining parts taken from reference TRBV7-2 and TRBJ1-1, reads GAGVSQSPSNKVTEKGKDVELRCDPISGHTALYWYRQSLGQGLEFLIYFQGNSAPDKSGLPSDRFSAERTGGSVSTLTIQRTQQEDSAVYLCASSLSGGTEAFFGQGTRLTVV.

The V call is TRBV28, the J call TRBJ2-7; 7 nucleotides align to TRBD1. Germline CDR1 is MDHEN and CDR2 is SYDVKM. This CDR3 has 13 residues. J lost 3 bases, V lost 5 bases, and 4 bases had no gene match. CDR3 sequence (DNA): TGTGCCAGCAGTCGGGACAGCCTCTACGAGCAGTACTTC. This codes for CASSRDSLYEQYF.

The J gene is TRBJ1-2, the V gene TRBV12-3 or TRBV12-4; a weak D match, TRBD1 (5 bases). This CDR3 contains 13 residues. V was trimmed by 3 bases and J by 7 bases, leaving 12 bases between them. The CDR3 protein is CASSFFQGSGYTF. The CDR3 DNA is TGTGCCAGCAGTTTTTTCCAGGGAAGTGGCTACACCTTC.

This chain links TRBV3-1 (or the pseudogene TRBV3-2) with TRBJ2-3; 10 bases align to TRBD1. The CDR3 sequence is 18 residues long. V trimming: 4 bases; J trimming: 4 bases; junction bases outside the gene matches: 14. Germline lookup yields CDR1 LGHDT and CDR2 YNNKEL (reference sequence). The CDR3 protein is CASSRRRLGTGVADTQYF. The CDR3 region has the DNA TGTGCCAGCAGCCGGCGAAGGTTAGGGACAGGGGTTGCAGATACGCAGTATTTT.

The rearrangement uses TRBV19 and TRBJ2-6, with TRBD1 matching 9 bases. This CDR3 has 17 amino acids. The germline CDR1 and CDR2 sequences are LNHDA and SQIVND (reference sequence). The junction had 6 bases not matched to a gene; V was cut back by 6 bases and J by 0 bases. The DNA for the CDR3 is TGTGCCAGTAGCGTTGGGACAGGGAGCTCTGGGGCCAACGTCCTGACTTTC. Its translation: CASSVGTGSSGANVLTF. Complete variable domain (other parts from reference TRBV19 and TRBJ2-6): DGGITQSPKYLFRKEGQNVTLSCEQNLNHDAMYWYRQDPGQGLRLIYYSQIVNDFQKGDIAEGYSVSREKKESFPLTVTSAQKNPTAFYLCASSVGTGSSGANVLTFGAGSRLTVL.

The CDR3 coding sequence is TGTGCCAGCAGCTCTAAAGACGGGGCTAATGAAAAACTGTTTTTT. It yields the protein CASSSKDGANEKLFF. The chain has TRBV5-4 and TRBJ1-4, with no clear D. The CDR3 spans 15 residues. Per the germline V gene, CDR1 is SGHNT and CDR2 is YYREEE (reference sequence). The ends were cut back, 3 bases at V and 3 bases at J, with 12 bases in the middle. Looking up the rest from reference TRBV5-4 and TRBJ1-4 gives the full variable domain: ETGVTQSPTHLIKTRGQQVTLRCSSQSGHNTVSWYQQALGQGPQFIFQYYREEENGRGNFPPRFSGLQFPNYSSELNVNALELDDSALYLCASSSKDGANEKLFFGSGTQLSVL.